The text below deals with one TCR beta chain. The antigen remains unidentified. CDR1 is WSHSY, CDR2 SAAADI, per germline. Trimming removed 0 bases at V and 9 bases at J, with 14 bases between. The CDR3 loop spans 14 amino acids. This sample was included in a study of PD-1 blockade in classical Hodgkin lymphoma. Looking at the study overall: Patients received nivolumab 3 mg/kg intravenously every 2 weeks.

Study-level results: It was reported that newly diagnosed patients had less baseline TCR diversity than healthy donors. There remain no defined causes for the repertoire differences, which possibly reflect disease activity or prior therapy. Complete responders' baseline diversity resembled that of newly diagnosed patients.

Profiling relied on immunoSEQ multiplex PCR, and the TCRdb table lists in-frame clones only, not all of them. The sample has tens of thousands of clones; about 94% are singletons. Stated time point: cycle 4 day 1 (C4D1), after five to seven weeks of nivolumab. Each patient experienced a relapse that followed autologous stem cell transplantation, and brentuximab vedotin exposure varied. Out of thawed PBMCs, magnetic negative selection purified CD4+ T cells. Here the sequenced sample was CD4+ T cells from blood, taken before the fourth cycle of nivolumab. The V and J genes are TRBV10-2 and TRBJ2-5; either TRBD1 or TRBD2 may fit D (5 bases each). This receptor was identified in a human donor with classical Hodgkin lymphoma. The CDR3 DNA reads as TGCGCCAGCAGTGAGTCCCAGGGCGGGTTTTCCCAGTACTTC. Protein: CASSESQGGFSQYF.